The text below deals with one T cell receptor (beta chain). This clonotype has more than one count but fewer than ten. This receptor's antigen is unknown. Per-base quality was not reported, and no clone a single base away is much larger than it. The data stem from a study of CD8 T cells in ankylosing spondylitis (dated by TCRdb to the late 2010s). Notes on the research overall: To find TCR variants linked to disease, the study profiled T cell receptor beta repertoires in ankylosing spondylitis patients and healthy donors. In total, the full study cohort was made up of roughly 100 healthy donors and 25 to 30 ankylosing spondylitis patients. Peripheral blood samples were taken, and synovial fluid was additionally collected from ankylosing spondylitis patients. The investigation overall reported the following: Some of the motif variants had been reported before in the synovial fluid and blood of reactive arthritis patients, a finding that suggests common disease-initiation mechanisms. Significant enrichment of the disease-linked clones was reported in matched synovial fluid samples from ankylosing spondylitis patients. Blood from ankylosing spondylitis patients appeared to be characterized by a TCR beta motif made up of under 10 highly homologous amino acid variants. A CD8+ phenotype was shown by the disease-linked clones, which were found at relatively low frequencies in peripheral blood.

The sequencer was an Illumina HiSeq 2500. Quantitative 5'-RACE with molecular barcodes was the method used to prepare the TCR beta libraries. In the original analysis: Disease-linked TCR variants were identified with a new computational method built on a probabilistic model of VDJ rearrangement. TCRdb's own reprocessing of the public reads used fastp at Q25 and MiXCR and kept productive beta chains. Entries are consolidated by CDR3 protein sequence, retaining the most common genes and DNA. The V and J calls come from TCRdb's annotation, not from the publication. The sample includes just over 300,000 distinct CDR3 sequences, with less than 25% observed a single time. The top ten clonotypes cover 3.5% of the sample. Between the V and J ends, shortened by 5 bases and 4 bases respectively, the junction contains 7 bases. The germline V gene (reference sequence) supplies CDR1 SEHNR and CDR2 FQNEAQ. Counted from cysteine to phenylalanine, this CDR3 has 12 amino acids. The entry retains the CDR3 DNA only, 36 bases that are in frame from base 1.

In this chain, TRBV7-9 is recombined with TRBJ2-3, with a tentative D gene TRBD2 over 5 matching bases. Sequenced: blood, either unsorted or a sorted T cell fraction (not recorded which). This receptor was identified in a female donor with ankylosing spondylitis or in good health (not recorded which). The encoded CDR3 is CASSRTPDTQYF. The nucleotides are TGTGCCAGCAGCAGGACTCCAGATACGCAGTATTTT.